A single sample gave rise to the 10 T cell receptor beta chains below, sequenced in a study of cytomegalovirus exposure and HLA in healthy donors (dated by TCRdb to 2015 to 2018). Library preparation used the immunoSEQ multiplex PCR assay. A mixture of 60 forward primers for TCR Vbeta segments and 13 reverse primers for TCR Jbeta segments was used in the multiplex PCR. Imported from immuneACCESS, the table was reduced by TCRdb to in-frame sequences with V and J called. These copies leave out some clones; in studies compared against another copy, an unresolved V gene accounts for under half, and the cause of the remainder is not known. This sample lists approximately 76,000 clones; over 55% were detected once. The ten largest clones represent approximately 5.7% of the sample. Sequenced: PBMCs. The receptor source for this set is a man aged 30 to 45 in good health and CMV-seropositive.

V is TRBV5-6 and J is TRBJ2-5; maybe TRBD1 (6 bases). CDR1 is SGHDT, CDR2 YYEEEE, per germline. The CDR3 is made up of 17 amino acids. V was shortened by 3 bases and J by 4 bases, with 22 bases between the two germline ends. The DNA for the CDR3 is TGTGCCAGCAGCTATCGGTCCACAGGGTTGGTTTTAGAGACCCAGTACTTC. Translated: CASSYRSTGLVLETQYF.

This chain connects TRBV30 to TRBJ1-6; D gene uncertain. CDR3 length: 15 residues. Germline V gene data show CDR1 as GTSNPN and CDR2 as SVGIG (reference sequence). V dropped 0 bases and J dropped 3 bases, with 9 bases sitting between them. CDR3 loop: CAWSVRAGYNSPLHF. CDR3 sequence (DNA): TGTGCCTGGAGTGTACGGGCGGGCTATAATTCACCCCTCCACTTT. The full variable domain, in which reference TRBV30 and TRBJ1-6 provide the parts outside the CDR3, is SQTIHQWPATLVQPVGSPLSLECTVEGTSNPNLYWYRQAAGRGLQLLFYSVGIGQISSEVPQNLSASRPQDRQFILSSKKLLLSDSGFYLCAWSVRAGYNSPLHFGNGTRLTVT.

The sample holds a few counts of this clone. This chain uses TRBV28 with TRBJ2-7; D perhaps matches TRBD1 (5 bases). V was shortened by 2 bases and J by 7 bases, with 12 bases between the two germline ends. Germline lookup yields CDR1 MDHEN and CDR2 SYDVKM. CDR3 length: 13 residues. CDR3 sequence reads: CASSLLGPQEQYF. As DNA, the CDR3 is TGTGCCAGCAGTTTACTGGGGCCCCAGGAGCAGTACTTC.

This rearrangement joins TRBV5-1 to TRBJ2-7, with a weak D call TRBD1 (5 bases). CDR3 length equals 15 residues. V lost 2 bases, J lost 2 bases, and 14 bases lay in between. CDR1 is SGHRS and CDR2 is YFSETQ in the germline V gene. The CDR3 sequence is CASSFGQGKPYEQYF. The DNA for the CDR3 is TGCGCCAGCAGCTTCGGCCAGGGTAAACCCTACGAGCAGTACTTC. Complete variable domain (other parts from reference TRBV5-1 and TRBJ2-7): KAGVTQTPRYLIKTRGQQVTLSCSPISGHRSVSWYQQTPGQGLQFLFEYFSETQRNKGNFPGRFSGRQFSNSRSEMNVSTLELGDSALYLCASSFGQGKPYEQYFGPGTRLTVT.

This clone was seen a few times. The chain employs TRBV12-5 and TRBJ1-5; 12 nucleotides match TRBD1. V gave up 9 bases and J gave up 7 bases; unmatched junction bases: 4. The CDR3 sequence is 13 residues long. The germline V gene encodes CDR1 LGHNT and CDR2 FRNRAP. The CDR3 region is CASSGTGGQPQHF. CDR3 bases: TGTGCTAGCTCCGGGACAGGGGGCCAGCCCCAGCATTTT.

This clone was observed a handful of times. This chain links TRBV2 with TRBJ2-7; 8 bases are a match to TRBD2. Germline CDR1 reads SNHLY; CDR2 reads FYNNEI. V was clipped by 5 bases and J by 11 bases; unmatched bases: 17. The CDR3 sequence is 15 residues long. The CDR3 spells CASSLERGPPRTEYF. CDR3 bases: TGTGCCAGCAGTCTTGAGCGGGGGCCTCCTAGGACGGAGTACTTC.

The chain employs TRBV5-1 and TRBJ2-7; TRBD1 aligns across 7 bases. After removal of 4 bases from V and 5 bases from J, the junction contained 12 bases not matched to a gene. The V gene's germline CDR1 is SGHRS and CDR2 YFSETQ. The CDR3 contains 15 residues. As DNA, the CDR3 is TGCGCCAGCAGCAGTATACAGGGGAAATCCCACGAGCAGTACTTC. It codes for CASSSIQGKSHEQYF.

By proportion, this clone is large. The sample contains more than one DNA sequence encoding this CDR3. The CDR3 loop reads CASSLVYRNTEAFF. The CDR3 region has the DNA TGTGCCAGCAGCTTAGTTTACAGGAACACTGAAGCTTTCTTT. The chain recombines TRBV7-2 with TRBJ1-1; no definite D call. Trimming pared 1 base from V and 1 base from J, leaving 7 bases between. The CDR3 is 14 amino acids. Germline V gene sequence: CDR1 SGHTA, CDR2 FQGNSA.

This clone was observed a few times. V usage is TRBV7-2 and J usage is TRBJ2-7; 11 nucleotides agree with TRBD2. CDR3 length: 15 amino acids. Germline assignment: CDR1 SGHTA and CDR2 FQGNSA. Trimming at V came to 5 bases and at J to 3 bases, leaving 6 bases not matched to a gene. CDR3 in DNA: TGTGCCAGCAGCAAACTAGCGGGAGCGGTCTACGAGCAGTACTTC. Translating gives CASSKLAGAVYEQYF. The entire variable domain, with the rest obtained from reference TRBV7-2 and TRBJ2-7, is as follows: GAGVSQSPSNKVTEKGKDVELRCDPISGHTALYWYRQSLGQGLEFLIYFQGNSAPDKSGLPSDRFSAERTGGSVSTLTIQRTQQEDSAVYLCASSKLAGAVYEQYFGPGTRLTVT.

The CDR3 DNA reads TGTGCCACACGGGACTTCAATGGGCCCCAGCATTTT. This translates into CATRDFNGPQHF. V is TRBV6-1 and J is TRBJ1-5, with a possible D match to TRBD1 (5 bases). V lost 10 bases and J 9 bases, leaving 16 bases between the germline ends. The CDR3 has 12 residues. Germline CDR1 and CDR2: MNHNS and SASEGT.